This TCR beta chain derives from a study of blood T cell repertoires in COVID-19. Assay: immunoSEQ multiplex PCR; the TCRdb copy retains only in-frame clones and omits some. Of some 310,000 clones in the sample, around nine tenths are singletons; the top ten hold about 8.4%. Germline CDR1 is MNHNS and CDR2 is SASEGT. The CDR3 runs to 14 residues. Trimming stripped 1 base from V and 6 bases from J, with 12 bases between. This chain joins TRBV6-1 and TRBJ1-1; possible D gene TRBD1, 5 bases. The sequenced material came from PBMCs or T cells enriched from blood (not recorded which). This receptor was taken from a woman younger than 45 who had recovered from COVID-19. CDR3 loop: CASSEGGDWAEAFF. As DNA, the CDR3 is TGTGCCAGCAGTGAAGGGGGGGATTGGGCTGAAGCTTTCTTT.